This T cell receptor (beta chain) was captured in a study of shared clonotypes between healthy human individuals. Whole-study findings and limits: Relative to memory subsets, naive subsets generally showed larger estimated richness.

This clone appeared once. Its antigen is still unknown. The ends were cut back, 3 bases at V and 1 base at J, with 13 bases in the middle. Germline CDR1 is LNHDA and CDR2 is SQIVND (reference sequence). The CDR3 loop spans 16 amino acids. In the source study's methods: Junction-only immunoSEQ data arrived without quality scores, meaning filtering differed. TCRdb keeps only in-frame clones here, not all; method: immunoSEQ multiplex PCR. V, J and clone size are taken as reported in that table, and D and trimming were inferred from the DNA itself. The repertoire holds about 600,000 clones, more than 95% seen once, with 0.055% to 0.07% in the top ten.

This chain joins TRBV19 and TRBJ2-1; D tentatively fits TRBD1 or TRBD2 (5 bases each). The receptor's source is a woman under 40 in good health. Source material: naive CD4+ T cells sorted from blood. The subset here: CD45RA+ positively selected. DNA for the CDR3: TGTGCCAGTAGTATCCGGGACGCTGGGTCCTACAATGAGCAGTTCTTC. Amino acids: CASSIRDAGSYNEQFF. Together with reference TRBV19 and TRBJ2-1, the CDR3 gives the full variable domain: DGGITQSPKYLFRKEGQNVTLSCEQNLNHDAMYWYRQDPGQGLRLIYYSQIVNDFQKGDIAEGYSVSREKKESFPLTVTSAQKNPTAFYLCASSIRDAGSYNEQFFGPGTRLTVL.